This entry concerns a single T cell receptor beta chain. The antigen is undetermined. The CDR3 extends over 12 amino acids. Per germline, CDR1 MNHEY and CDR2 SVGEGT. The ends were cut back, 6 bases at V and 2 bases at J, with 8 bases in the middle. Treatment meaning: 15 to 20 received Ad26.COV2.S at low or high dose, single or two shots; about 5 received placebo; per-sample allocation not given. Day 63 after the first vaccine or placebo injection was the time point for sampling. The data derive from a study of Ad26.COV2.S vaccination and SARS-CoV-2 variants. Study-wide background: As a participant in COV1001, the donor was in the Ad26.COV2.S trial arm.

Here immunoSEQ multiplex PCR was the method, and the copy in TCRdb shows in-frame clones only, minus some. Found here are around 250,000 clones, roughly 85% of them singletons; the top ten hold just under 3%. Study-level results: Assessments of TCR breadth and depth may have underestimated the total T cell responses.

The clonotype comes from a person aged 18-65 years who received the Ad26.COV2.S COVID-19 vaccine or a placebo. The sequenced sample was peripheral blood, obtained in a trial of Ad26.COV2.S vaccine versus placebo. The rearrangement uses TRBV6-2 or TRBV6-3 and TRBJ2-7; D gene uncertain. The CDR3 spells CASSDTPYEQYF. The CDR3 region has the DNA TGTGCCAGCAGCGACACCCCCTACGAGCAGTACTTC.